This TCR beta chain was profiled in a study of blood T cell repertoires in COVID-19. Study background: PBMCs, B-cell-depleted T cells, or T cells were the source of the cDNA or gDNA that made up the material.

V gave up 5 bases and J gave up 8 bases; unmatched junction bases: 16. The CDR3 sequence is 17 residues long. Germline V lookup: CDR1 SGHRS, CDR2 YFSETQ. Method: immunoSEQ multiplex PCR; TCRdb's copy keeps in-frame clones and lacks some. The sample shows roughly 250,000 clones, approximately 79% of them seen only once. The sequenced sample consisted of peripheral blood. V and J are TRBV5-1 and TRBJ1-2; 12 bases map to TRBD1. The receptor comes from a woman aged 40-49 years with active or convalescent COVID-19. CDR3 nucleotides: TGCGCCAGCAGTCGCCTTGACCTGGGACAGGGGGCTGAGGGCTACACCTTC. Amino acids: CASSRLDLGQGAEGYTF.